The next 3 T cell receptor beta chains were all read from a single sample in a study of shared clonotypes between healthy human individuals. Only in-frame clones appear in the TCRdb table, and some are missing; sequencing was by immunoSEQ multiplex PCR. The data contain about 2.4 million clones, approximately 94% of them singletons. The specimen was naive CD4+ T cells from PBMCs. Subset given: CD45RA+ positively selected. Receptors originate from a man aged 18-30 years in good health. Some clones in this sample may be carry-over from other donors' samples.

The rearrangement uses TRBV5-8 and TRBJ2-3, with 9 bases fitting TRBD1. The germline CDR1 and CDR2 sequences are SGHTS and YDEGEE. CDR3 length: 15 amino acids. The J segment lost 1 base and the V segment lost 4 bases, leaving 4 bases of the junction unmatched. CDR3 nucleotide sequence: TGTGCCAGCAGCGGGACAGGGATGGGCACAGATACGCAGTATTTT. This sequence encodes CASSGTGMGTDTQYF.

The chain joins TRBV6-6 to TRBJ1-1; D remains unclear. The V gene's germline CDR1 is MNHNY and CDR2 SVGAGI (reference sequence). V gave up 5 bases and J gave up 5 bases, with 9 bases separating them. The CDR3 is 12 amino acids. The CDR3 region is CASSRSGTEAFF. CDR3 sequence (DNA): TGTGCCAGCAGTAGGTCGGGAACTGAAGCTTTCTTT.

V gene TRBV28 combines with J gene TRBJ2-2; TRBD2 agrees at 14 bases. The V segment lost 9 bases and the J segment 5 bases; nucleotides outside the gene matches: 5. Germline-derived CDR1 and CDR2 are MDHEN and SYDVKM. This CDR3 spans 15 amino acids. The CDR3 region is CASGLAGGYTGELFF. In nucleotides, the CDR3 is TGTGCCAGTGGACTAGCGGGAGGTTATACCGGGGAGCTGTTTTTT.